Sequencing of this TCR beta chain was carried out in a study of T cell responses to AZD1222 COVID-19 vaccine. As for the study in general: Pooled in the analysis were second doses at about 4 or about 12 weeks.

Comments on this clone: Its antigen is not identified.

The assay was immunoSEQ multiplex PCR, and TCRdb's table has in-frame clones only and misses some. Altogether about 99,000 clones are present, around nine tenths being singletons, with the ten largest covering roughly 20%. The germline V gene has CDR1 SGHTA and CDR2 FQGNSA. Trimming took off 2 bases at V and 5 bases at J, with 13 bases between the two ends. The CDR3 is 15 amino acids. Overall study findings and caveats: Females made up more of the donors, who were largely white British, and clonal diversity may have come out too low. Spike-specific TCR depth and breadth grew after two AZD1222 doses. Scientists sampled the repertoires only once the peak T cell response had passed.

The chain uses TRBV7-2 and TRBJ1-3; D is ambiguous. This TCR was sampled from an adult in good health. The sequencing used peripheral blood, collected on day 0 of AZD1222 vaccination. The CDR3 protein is CASSLMGFERNTIYF. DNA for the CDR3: TGTGCCAGCAGCTTAATGGGGTTTGAGAGAAACACCATATATTTT.